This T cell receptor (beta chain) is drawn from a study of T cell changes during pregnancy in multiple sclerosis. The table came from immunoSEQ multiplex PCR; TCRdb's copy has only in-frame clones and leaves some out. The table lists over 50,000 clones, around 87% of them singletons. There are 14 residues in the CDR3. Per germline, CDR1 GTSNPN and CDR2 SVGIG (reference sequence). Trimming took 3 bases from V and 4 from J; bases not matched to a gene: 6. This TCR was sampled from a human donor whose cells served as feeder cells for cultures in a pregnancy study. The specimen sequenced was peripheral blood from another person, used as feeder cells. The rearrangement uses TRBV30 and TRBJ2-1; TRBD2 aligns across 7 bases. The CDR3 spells CAWRASGLYNEQFF. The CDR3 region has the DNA TGTGCCTGGAGAGCTAGCGGCCTTTACAATGAGCAGTTCTTC. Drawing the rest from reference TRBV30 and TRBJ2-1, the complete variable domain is SQTIHQWPATLVQPVGSPLSLECTVEGTSNPNLYWYRQAAGRGLQLLFYSVGIGQISSEVPQNLSASRPQDRQFILSSKKLLLSDSGFYLCAWRASGLYNEQFFGPGTRLTVL.